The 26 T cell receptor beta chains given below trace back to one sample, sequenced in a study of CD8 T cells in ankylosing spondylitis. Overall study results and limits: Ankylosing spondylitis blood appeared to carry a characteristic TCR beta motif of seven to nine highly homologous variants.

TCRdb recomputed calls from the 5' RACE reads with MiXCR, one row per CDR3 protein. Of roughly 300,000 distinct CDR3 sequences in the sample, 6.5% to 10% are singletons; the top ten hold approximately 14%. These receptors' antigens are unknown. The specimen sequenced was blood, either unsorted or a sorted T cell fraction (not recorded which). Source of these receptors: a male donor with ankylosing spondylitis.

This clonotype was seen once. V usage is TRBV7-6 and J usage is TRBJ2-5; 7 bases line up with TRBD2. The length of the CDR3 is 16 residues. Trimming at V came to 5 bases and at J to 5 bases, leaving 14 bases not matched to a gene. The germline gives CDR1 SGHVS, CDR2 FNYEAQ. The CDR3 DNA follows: TGTGCCAGCAGCCCCCCGGGAGGTAGCGGGCTGGAGACCCAGTACTTC. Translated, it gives CASSPPGGSGLETQYF.

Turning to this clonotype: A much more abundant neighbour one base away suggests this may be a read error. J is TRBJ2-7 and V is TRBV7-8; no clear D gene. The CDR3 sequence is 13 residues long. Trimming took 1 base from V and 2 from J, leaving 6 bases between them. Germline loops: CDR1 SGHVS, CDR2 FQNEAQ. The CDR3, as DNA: TGTGCCAGCAGCTTAGTAGGCCCCTACGAGCAGTACTTC. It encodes CASSLVGPYEQYF.

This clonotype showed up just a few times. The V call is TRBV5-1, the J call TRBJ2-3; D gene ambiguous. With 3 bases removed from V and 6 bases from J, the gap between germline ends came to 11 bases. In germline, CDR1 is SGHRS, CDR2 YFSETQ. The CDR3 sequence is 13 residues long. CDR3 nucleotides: TGCGCCAGCAGCTCCCGGGTATCCGATACGCAGTATTTT. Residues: CASSSRVSDTQYF.

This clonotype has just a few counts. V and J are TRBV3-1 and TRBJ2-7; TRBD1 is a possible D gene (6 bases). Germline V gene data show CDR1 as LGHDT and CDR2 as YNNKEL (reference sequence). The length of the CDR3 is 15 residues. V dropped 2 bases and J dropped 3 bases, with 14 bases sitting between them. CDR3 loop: CASSQLLDRSYEQYF. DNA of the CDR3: TGTGCCAGCAGCCAACTCTTAGACAGGAGCTACGAGCAGTACTTC.

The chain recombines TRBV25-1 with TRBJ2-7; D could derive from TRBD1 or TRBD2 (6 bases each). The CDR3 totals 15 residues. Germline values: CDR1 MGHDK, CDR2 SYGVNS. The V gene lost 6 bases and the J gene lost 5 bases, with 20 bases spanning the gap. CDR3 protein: CASSRMGGPRDEQYF. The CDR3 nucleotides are TGTGCCAGCAGCCGCATGGGGGGCCCTCGGGACGAGCAGTACTTC.

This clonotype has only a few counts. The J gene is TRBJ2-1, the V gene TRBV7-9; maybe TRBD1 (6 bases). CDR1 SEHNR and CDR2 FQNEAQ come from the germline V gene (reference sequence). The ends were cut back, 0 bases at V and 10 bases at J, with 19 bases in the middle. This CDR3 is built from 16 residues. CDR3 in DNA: TGTGCCAGCAGCTTAGCGCCCGGACAGACCCTACGCGAGCAGTTCTTC. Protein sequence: CASSLAPGQTLREQFF.

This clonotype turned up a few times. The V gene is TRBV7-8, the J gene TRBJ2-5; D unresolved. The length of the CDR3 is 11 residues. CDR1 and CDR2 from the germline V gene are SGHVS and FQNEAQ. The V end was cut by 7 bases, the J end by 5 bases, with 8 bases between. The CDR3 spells CASTSSETQYF. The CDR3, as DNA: TGTGCCAGCACATCCAGCGAGACCCAGTACTTC.

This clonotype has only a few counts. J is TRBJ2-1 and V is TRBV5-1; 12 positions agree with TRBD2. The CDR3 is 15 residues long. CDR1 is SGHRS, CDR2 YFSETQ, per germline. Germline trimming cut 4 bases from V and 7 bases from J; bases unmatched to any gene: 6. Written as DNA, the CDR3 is TGCGCCAGCAGCCGCCGGACTAGCGGGACGAATGAGCAGTTCTTC. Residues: CASSRRTSGTNEQFF. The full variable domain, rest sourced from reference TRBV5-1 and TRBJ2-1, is KAGVTQTPRYLIKTRGQQVTLSCSPISGHRSVSWYQQTPGQGLQFLFEYFSETQRNKGNFPGRFSGRQFSNSRSEMNVSTLELGDSALYLCASSRRTSGTNEQFFGPGTRLTVL.

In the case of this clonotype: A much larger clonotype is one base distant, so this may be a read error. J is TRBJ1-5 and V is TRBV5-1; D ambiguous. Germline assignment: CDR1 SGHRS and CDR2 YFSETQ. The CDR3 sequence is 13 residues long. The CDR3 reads CASSLGIDQPEHF. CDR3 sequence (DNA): TGCGCCAGCAGCTTGGGCATCGATCAGCCCGAGCATTTT.

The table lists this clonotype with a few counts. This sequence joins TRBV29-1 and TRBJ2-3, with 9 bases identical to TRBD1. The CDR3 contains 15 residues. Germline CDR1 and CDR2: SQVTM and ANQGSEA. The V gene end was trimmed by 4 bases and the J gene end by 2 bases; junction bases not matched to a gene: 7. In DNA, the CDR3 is TGCAGCGTTGTAGACAGGGGGGTAATCACAGATACGCAGTATTTT. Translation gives CSVVDRGVITDTQYF.

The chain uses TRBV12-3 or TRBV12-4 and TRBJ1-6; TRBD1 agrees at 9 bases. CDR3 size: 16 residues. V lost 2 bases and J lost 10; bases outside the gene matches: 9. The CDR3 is CASSLTTQGASSPLHF. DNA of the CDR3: TGTGCCAGCAGTTTAACGACACAGGGGGCAAGCTCACCCCTCCACTTT.

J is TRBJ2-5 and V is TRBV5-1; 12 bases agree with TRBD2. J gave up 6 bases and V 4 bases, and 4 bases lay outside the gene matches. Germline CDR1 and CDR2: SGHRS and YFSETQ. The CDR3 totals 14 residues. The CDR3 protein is CASSRGLAGQTQYF. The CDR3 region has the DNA TGCGCCAGCAGCAGAGGACTAGCGGGACAGACCCAGTACTTC.

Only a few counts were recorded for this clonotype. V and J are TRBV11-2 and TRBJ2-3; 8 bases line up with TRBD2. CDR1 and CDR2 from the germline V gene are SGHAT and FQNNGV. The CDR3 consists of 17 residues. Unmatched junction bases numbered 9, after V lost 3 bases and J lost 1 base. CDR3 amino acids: CASSLGTSGTGTDTQYF. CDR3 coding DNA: TGTGCCAGCAGCTTGGGTACTAGCGGAACCGGCACAGATACGCAGTATTTT.

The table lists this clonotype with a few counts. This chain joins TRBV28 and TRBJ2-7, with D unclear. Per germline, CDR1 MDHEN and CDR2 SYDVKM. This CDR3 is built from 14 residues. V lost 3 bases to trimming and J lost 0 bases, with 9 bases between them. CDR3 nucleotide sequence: TGTGCCAGCAGTTTCGCACATCGCTCCTACGAGCAGTACTTC. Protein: CASSFAHRSYEQYF.

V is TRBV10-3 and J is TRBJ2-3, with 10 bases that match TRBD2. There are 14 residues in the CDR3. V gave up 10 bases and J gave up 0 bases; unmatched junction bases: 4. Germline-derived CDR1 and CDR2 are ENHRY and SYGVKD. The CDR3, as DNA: TGTGCCACCGGACTAGCGGCGAGCACAGATACGCAGTATTTT. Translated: CATGLAASTDTQYF.

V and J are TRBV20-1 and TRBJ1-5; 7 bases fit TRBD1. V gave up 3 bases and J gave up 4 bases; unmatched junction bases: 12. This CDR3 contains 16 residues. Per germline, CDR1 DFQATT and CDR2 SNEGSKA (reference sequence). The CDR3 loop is CSASPHSTGWNQPQHF. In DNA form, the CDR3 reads TGCAGTGCTAGCCCACACTCGACAGGGTGGAATCAGCCCCAGCATTTT.

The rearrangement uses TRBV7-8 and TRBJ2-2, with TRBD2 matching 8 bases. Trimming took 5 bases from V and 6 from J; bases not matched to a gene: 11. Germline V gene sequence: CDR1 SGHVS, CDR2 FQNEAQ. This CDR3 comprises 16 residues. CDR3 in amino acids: CASSPRGGRRPGELFF. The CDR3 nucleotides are TGTGCCAGCAGCCCACGGGGGGGCAGGAGGCCCGGGGAGCTGTTTTTT.

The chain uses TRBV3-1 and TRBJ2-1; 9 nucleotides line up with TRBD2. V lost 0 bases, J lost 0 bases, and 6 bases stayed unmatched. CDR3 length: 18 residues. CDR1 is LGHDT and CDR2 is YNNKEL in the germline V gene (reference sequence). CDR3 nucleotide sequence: TGTGCCAGCAGCCAAGATCAGGGCGGGAGGGTCTCCTACAATGAGCAGTTCTTC. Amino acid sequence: CASSQDQGGRVSYNEQFF.

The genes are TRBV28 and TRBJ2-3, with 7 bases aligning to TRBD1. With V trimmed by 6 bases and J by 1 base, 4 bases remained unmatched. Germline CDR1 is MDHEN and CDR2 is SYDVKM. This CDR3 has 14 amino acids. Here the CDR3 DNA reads TGTGCCAGCAGAGGGGGCGCGGGCACAGATACGCAGTATTTT. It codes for CASRGGAGTDTQYF. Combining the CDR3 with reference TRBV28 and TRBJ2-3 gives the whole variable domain DVKVTQSSRYLVKRTGEKVFLECVQDMDHENMFWYRQDPGLGLRLIYFSYDVKMKEKGDIPEGYSVSREKKERFSLILESASTNQTSMYLCASRGGAGTDTQYFGPGTRLTVL.

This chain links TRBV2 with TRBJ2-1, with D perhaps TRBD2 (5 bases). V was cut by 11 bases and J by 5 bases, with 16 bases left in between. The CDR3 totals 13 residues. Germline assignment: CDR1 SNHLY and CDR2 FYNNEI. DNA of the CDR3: TGTGCCGGCCAGTTGCGGGCAAACAATGAGCAGTTCTTC. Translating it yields CAGQLRANNEQFF.

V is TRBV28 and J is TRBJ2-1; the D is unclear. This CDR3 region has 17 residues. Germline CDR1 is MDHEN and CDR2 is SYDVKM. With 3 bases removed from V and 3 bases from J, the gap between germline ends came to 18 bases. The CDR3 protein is CASSFGPSGHGYNEQFF. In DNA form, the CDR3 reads TGTGCCAGCAGTTTTGGCCCGTCCGGGCATGGCTACAATGAGCAGTTCTTC.

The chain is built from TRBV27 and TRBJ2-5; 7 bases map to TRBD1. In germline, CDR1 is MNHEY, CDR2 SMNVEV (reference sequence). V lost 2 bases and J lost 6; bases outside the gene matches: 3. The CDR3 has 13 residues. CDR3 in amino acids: CASSLRTGQTQYF. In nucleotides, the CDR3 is TGTGCCAGCAGTTTACGGACAGGTCAGACCCAGTACTTC.

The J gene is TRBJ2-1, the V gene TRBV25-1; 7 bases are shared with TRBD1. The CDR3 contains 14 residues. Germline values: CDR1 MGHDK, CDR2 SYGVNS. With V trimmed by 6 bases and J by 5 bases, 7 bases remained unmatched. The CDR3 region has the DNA TGTGCCAGCAGGTTGGGACAGAGGGACAATGAGCAGTTCTTC. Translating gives CASRLGQRDNEQFF.

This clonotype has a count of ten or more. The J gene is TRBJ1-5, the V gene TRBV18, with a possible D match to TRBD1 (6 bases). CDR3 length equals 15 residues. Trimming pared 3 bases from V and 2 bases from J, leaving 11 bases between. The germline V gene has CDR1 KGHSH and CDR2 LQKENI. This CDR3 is CASSPGGSGNQPQHF. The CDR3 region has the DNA TGTGCCAGCTCACCGGGGGGCTCGGGCAATCAGCCCCAGCATTTT.

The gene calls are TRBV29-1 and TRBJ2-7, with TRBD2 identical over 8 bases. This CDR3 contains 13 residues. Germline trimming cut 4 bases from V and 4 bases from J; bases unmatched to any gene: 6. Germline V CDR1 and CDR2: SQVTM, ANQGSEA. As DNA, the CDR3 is TGCAGCGTTGTAATTAGCGGGACTTACGAGCAGTACTTC. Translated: CSVVISGTYEQYF.

The DNA of the CDR3 is TGTGCCATCAGTGTAGTAGCCACAGATACGCAGTATTTT. This codes for CAISVVATDTQYF. This chain connects TRBV10-3 to TRBJ2-3; D is uncertain. This CDR3 has 13 residues. CDR1 and CDR2 from the germline V gene are ENHRY and SYGVKD. V was trimmed by 4 bases and J by 2 bases, leaving 7 bases between them.